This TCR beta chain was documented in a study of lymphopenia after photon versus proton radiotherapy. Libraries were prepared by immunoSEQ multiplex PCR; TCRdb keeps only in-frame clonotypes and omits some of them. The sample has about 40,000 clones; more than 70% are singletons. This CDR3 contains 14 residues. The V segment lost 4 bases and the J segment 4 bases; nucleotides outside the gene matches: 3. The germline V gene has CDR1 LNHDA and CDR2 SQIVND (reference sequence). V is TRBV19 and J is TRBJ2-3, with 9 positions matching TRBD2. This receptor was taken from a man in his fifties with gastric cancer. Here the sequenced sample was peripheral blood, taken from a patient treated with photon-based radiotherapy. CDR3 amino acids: CASSTQRGADTQYF. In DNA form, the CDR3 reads TGTGCCAGTAGTACCCAGCGGGGGGCAGATACGCAGTATTTT.